The clone carrying this T cell receptor (beta chain) has more than one count but fewer than ten. The data derive from a study of naive and memory T cell subsets. The germline V gene encodes CDR1 SGHRS and CDR2 YFSETQ. Trimming stripped 0 bases from V and 0 bases from J, with 10 bases between. The CDR3 is 17 residues long. TCR cDNA received a 3' ligated oligonucleotide that carried a UMI. Amplification of ligated cDNA took four PCR rounds with SP2 and nested alpha and beta constant primers. TCRdb used MiXCR to reprocess the 5' RACE reads, holding one entry per CDR3 protein. The table lists 55,000 to 65,000 distinct CDR3 sequences, 8% of them singletons.

The V and J genes are TRBV5-1 and TRBJ2-6; D is ambiguous. This sequence was found in a female donor in good health. CDR3 bases: TGCGCCAGCAGCTTGGATATACAAAGCTCTGGGGCCAACGTCCTGACTTTC. This sequence encodes CASSLDIQSSGANVLTF.